This T cell receptor (beta chain) was recovered during a study of monozygotic twins with inflammatory bowel disease. Germline V gene lookup returns CDR1 LGHNA and CDR2 YNFKEQ. CDR3 size: 15 residues. cDNA was produced in eight separate reactions per sample. TCRdb reprocessed the 5' RACE reads and reports one entry per CDR3 protein, with no DNA. The table counts under 200,000 distinct CDR3 sequences; approximately 3% lies in the top ten. The receptor was derived from a human donor with ulcerative colitis or Crohn's disease, or a healthy co-twin of an affected twin (not recorded which). Sequencing was done on a sample of blood. The V gene is TRBV4-2, the J gene TRBJ2-2; TCRdb reports TRBD1, a call that lacks DNA to check it against. The CDR3 reads CASSQVRQGPGELFF.